This T cell receptor (beta chain) was profiled in a study of T cell responses to AZD1222 COVID-19 vaccine. Analyses pooled second doses at about 4 or about 12 weeks. Libraries were prepared by immunoSEQ multiplex PCR; TCRdb keeps only in-frame clonotypes and omits some of them. The data contain under 200,000 clones, 70% to 90% of them singletons. Comments on this clone: The antigen is unknown.

Study outcomes and limitations: There were mostly white British donors and more females than males, and clonal diversity was possibly underestimated. The CD4 TCRs associated with vaccination extended across spike and predominated at 160-218 and 743-854. At baseline, seropositivity was found in only six or seven AZD1222 recipients.

V gave up 5 bases and J gave up 0 bases, with 17 bases separating them. The CDR3 has 18 amino acids. The V gene's germline CDR1 is LNHDA and CDR2 SQIVND (reference sequence). Sequencing was performed on peripheral blood, taken 28 days after the second AZD1222 dose. The chain links TRBV19 to TRBJ2-6; possibly TRBD2 for D (6 bases). The clonotype comes from an adult who received the AZD1222 COVID-19 vaccine. CDR3: CASSVRGGASSGANVLTF. CDR3 nucleotide sequence: TGTGCCAGTAGTGTACGGGGCGGGGCGAGCTCTGGGGCCAACGTCCTGACTTTC.